A single sample gave rise to the 8 T cell receptor beta chains below, sequenced in a study of blood T cell repertoires in COVID-19 (TCRdb year 2020). The protocol used for the library was the immunoSEQ multiplex PCR assay. TCRdb provides this immuneACCESS table in a form limited to in-frame rearrangements. Some clones are lacking; in checked studies, under half of them reflect an unresolved V gene, and why the rest are absent is not known. This sample lists roughly 240,000 clones; around 88% were detected once. The ten largest clones add up to under 2.5% of the sample. Sequenced material: PBMCs or T cells enriched from blood (not recorded which). These receptor sequences come from a woman between 35 and 50 years old with acute COVID-19.

The V gene is TRBV10-2, the J gene TRBJ2-5, with 9 bases fitting TRBD1. The length of the CDR3 is 14 residues. The V gene end was trimmed by 6 bases and the J gene end by 4 bases; junction bases not matched to a gene: 6. Germline loops: CDR1 WSHSY, CDR2 SAAADI. Here the CDR3 reads CASSPVQGAETQYF. The CDR3 DNA follows: TGCGCCAGCAGCCCTGTACAGGGGGCAGAGACCCAGTACTTC.

The V gene is TRBV4-1, the J gene TRBJ1-5; possibly TRBD1 for D (5 bases). CDR1 is MGHRA, CDR2 YSYEKL, per germline. V gave up 0 bases and J gave up 7 bases, with 13 bases separating them. The CDR3 covers 15 residues. The CDR3 sequence is CASSQEWARAQPQHF. Written as DNA, the CDR3 is TGCGCCAGCAGCCAAGAGTGGGCCAGGGCCCAGCCCCAGCATTTT.

The V and J genes are TRBV5-4 and TRBJ2-7, with TRBD2 matching over 15 bases. CDR1 SGHNT and CDR2 YYREEE come from the germline V gene (reference sequence). The V and J ends lost 4 bases and 0 bases, in that order; junction bases with no gene match: 11. The CDR3 has 19 residues. The CDR3 DNA follows: TGTGCCAGCAGCCCAGGGGGACTAGCGGGGGGCCCCGGCTCCTACGAGCAGTACTTC. As protein: CASSPGGLAGGPGSYEQYF.

The gene calls are TRBV5-8 and TRBJ2-5; maybe TRBD1 (6 bases). CDR1 SGHTS and CDR2 YDEGEE come from the germline V gene. The CDR3 is 15 amino acids. Trimming stripped 4 bases from V and 6 bases from J, with 19 bases between. This CDR3 reads CASSGGQRAVQTQYF. Here the CDR3 DNA reads TGTGCCAGCAGCGGAGGACAGAGGGCCGTTCAGACCCAGTACTTC. The full variable domain, completed using reference TRBV5-8 and TRBJ2-5, is EAGVTQSPTHLIKTRGQQATLRCSPISGHTSVYWYQQALGLGLQFLLWYDEGEERNRGNFPPRFSGRQFPNYSSELNVNALELEDSALYLCASSGGQRAVQTQYFGPGTRLLVL.

The chain has TRBV4-1 and TRBJ1-4; D unresolved. This CDR3 is built from 15 residues. Per germline, CDR1 MGHRA and CDR2 YSYEKL. The V and J ends lost 1 base and 4 bases respectively, with 10 bases between them. The CDR3 DNA sequence: TGCGCCAGCAGCCAAGTCACAGTTAGTAATGAAAAACTGTTTTTT. Protein product: CASSQVTVSNEKLFF.

The rearrangement uses TRBV5-6 and TRBJ2-2; D perhaps matches TRBD2 (5 bases). Trimming left V 5 bases short and J 3 bases short, with 23 bases between. Per germline, CDR1 SGHDT and CDR2 YYEEEE. There are 18 residues in the CDR3. The CDR3 protein is CASSSTTDTRVDTGELFF. CDR3 nucleotide sequence: TGTGCCAGCAGTTCCACTACCGATACTAGGGTTGACACCGGGGAGCTGTTTTTT.

The genes are TRBV12-3 or TRBV12-4 and TRBJ1-2; no clear D. The length of the CDR3 is 13 residues. Trimming cost V 5 bases and J 8 bases, with 15 bases left between them. CDR3 sequence (DNA): TGTGCCAGCAGTCCTGAAGGAGGCGCAGGCTACACCTTC. Translation: CASSPEGGAGYTF.

The V gene is TRBV7-2, the J gene TRBJ2-1; maybe TRBD1 (6 bases). Germline CDR1 and CDR2: SGHTA and FQGNSA. CDR3 length: 15 amino acids. V lost 4 bases and J 6 bases, leaving 16 bases between the germline ends. CDR3 sequence (DNA): TGTGCCAGCAGCTACTATCAGGGGCCTTTCAATGAGCAGTTCTTC. Its protein is CASSYYQGPFNEQFF.